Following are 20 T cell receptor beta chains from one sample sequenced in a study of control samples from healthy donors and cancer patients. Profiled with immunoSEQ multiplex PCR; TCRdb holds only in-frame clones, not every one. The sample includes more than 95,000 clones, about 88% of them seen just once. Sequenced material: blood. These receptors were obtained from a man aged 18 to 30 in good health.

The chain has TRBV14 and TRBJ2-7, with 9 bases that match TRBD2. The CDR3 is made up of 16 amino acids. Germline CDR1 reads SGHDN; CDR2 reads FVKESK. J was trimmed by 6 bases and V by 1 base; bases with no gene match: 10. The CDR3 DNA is TGTGCCAGCAGCCAAGGGAGGGTAGCGGGAGCAGGCGAGCAGTACTTC. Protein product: CASSQGRVAGAGEQYF.

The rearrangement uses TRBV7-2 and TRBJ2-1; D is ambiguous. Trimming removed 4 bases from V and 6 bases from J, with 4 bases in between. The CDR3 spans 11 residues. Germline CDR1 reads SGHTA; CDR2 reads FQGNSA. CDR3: CASSSLNEQFF. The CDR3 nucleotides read TGTGCCAGCAGCTCACTCAATGAGCAGTTCTTC.

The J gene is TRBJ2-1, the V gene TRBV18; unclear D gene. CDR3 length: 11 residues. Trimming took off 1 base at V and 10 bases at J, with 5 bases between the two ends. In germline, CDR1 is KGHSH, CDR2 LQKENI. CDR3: CASSPLGEQFF. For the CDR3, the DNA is TGTGCCAGCTCACCACTGGGGGAGCAGTTCTTC.

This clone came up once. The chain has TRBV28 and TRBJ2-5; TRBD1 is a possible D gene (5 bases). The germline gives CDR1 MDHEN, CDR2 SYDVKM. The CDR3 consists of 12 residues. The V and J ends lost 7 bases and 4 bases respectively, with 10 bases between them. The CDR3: CASNQGSETQYF. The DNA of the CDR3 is TGTGCCAGCAATCAGGGATCAGAGACCCAGTACTTC.

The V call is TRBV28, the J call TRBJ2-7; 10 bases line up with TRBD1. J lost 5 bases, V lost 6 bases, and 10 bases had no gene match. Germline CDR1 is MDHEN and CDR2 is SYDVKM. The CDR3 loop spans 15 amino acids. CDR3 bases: TGTGCCAGCAGGGGTGGGGGACAGGGGAAGGACGAGCAGTACTTC. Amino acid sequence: CASRGGGQGKDEQYF.

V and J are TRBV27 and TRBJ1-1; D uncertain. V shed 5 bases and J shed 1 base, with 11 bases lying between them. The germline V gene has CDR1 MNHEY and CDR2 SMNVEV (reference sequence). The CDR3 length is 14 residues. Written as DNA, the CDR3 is TGTGCCAGCAGTCCGAATCCTAGGAACACTGAAGCTTTCTTT. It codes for CASSPNPRNTEAFF.

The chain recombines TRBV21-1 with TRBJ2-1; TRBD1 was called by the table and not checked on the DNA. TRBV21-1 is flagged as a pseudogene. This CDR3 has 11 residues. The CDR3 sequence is CASSYRVRQFF. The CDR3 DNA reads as TGTGCCAGCAGCTACAGGGTAAGACAGTTCTTC.

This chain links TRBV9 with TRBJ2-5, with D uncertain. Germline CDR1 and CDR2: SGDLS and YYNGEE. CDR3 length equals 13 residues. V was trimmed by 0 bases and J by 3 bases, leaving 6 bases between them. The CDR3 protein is CASSVAIEETQYF. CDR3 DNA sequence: TGTGCCAGCAGCGTAGCAATTGAAGAGACCCAGTACTTC.

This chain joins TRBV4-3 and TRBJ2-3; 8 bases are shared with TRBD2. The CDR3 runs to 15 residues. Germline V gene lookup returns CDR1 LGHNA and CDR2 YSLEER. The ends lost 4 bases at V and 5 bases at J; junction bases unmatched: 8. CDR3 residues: CASSPGSSGRDTQYF. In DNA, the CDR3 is TGCGCCAGCAGCCCCGGCAGCAGCGGGAGAGATACGCAGTATTTT.

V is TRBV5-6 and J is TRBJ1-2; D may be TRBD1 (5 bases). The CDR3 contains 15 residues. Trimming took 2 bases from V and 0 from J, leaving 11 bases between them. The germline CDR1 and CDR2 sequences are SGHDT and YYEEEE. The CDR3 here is CASSFRQTPNYGYTF. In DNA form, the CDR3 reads TGTGCCAGCAGCTTCAGACAGACCCCTAACTATGGCTACACCTTC.

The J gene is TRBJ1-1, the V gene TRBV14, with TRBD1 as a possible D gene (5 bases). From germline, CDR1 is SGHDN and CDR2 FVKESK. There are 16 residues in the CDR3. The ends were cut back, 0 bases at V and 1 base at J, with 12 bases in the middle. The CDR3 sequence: CASSQDPGRWNTEAFF. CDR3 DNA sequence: TGTGCCAGCAGCCAAGATCCGGGACGGTGGAACACTGAAGCTTTCTTT.

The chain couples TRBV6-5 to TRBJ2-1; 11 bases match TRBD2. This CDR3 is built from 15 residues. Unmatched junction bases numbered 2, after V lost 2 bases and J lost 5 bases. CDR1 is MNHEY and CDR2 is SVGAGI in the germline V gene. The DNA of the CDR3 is TGTGCCAGCAGTTACGGGACTAGCGGCAACAATGAGCAGTTCTTC. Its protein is CASSYGTSGNNEQFF.

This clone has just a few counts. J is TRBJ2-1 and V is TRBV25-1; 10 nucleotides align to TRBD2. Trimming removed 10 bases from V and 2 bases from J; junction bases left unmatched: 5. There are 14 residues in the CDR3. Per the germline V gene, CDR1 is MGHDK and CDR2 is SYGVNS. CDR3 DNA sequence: TGTGCCACCACACTAGCGGGAACCTACAATGAGCAGTTCTTC. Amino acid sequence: CATTLAGTYNEQFF.

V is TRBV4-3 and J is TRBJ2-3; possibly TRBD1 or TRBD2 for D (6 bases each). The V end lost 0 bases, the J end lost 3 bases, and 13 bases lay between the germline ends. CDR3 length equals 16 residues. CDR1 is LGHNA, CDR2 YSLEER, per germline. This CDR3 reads CASSQDWGRGTDTQYF. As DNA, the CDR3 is TGCGCCAGCAGCCAAGATTGGGGGCGGGGAACAGATACGCAGTATTTT.

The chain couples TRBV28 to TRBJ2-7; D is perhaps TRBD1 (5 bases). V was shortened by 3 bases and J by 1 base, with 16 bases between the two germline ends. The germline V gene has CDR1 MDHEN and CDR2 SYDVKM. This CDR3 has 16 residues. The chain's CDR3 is CASSLLGLGHSYEQYF. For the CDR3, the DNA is TGTGCCAGCAGTTTGCTAGGGCTAGGACATTCCTACGAGCAGTACTTC.

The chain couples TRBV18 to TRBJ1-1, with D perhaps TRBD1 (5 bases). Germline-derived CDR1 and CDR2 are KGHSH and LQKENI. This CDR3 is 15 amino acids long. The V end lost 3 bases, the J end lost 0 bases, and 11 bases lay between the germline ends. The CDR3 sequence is CASSPQGSMNTEAFF. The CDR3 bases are TGTGCCAGCTCACCCCAGGGATCTATGAACACTGAAGCTTTCTTT.

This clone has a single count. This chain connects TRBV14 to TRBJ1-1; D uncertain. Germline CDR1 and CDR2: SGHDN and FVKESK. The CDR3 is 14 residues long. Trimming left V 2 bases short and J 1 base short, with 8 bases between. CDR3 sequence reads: CASSQLQPNTEAFF. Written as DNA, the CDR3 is TGTGCCAGCAGCCAACTACAGCCGAACACTGAAGCTTTCTTT. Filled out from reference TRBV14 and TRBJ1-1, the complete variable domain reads EAGVTQFPSHSVIEKGQTVTLRCDPISGHDNLYWYRRVMGKEIKFLLHFVKESKQDESGMPNNRFLAERTGGTYSTLKVQPAELEDSGVYFCASSQLQPNTEAFFGQGTRLTVV.

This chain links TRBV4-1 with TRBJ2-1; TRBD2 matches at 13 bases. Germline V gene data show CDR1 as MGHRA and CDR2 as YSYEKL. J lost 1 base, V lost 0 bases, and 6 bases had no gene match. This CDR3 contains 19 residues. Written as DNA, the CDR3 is TGCGCCAGCAGCCAAGAGGGGGGACTAGCGGGACGATCCTACAATGAGCAGTTCTTC. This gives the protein CASSQEGGLAGRSYNEQFF.

CDR3 sequence (DNA): TGTGCCAGCAGTCTGGTAGGACACAATCAGCCCCAGCATTTT. Translating it yields CASSLVGHNQPQHF. V gene TRBV27 combines with J gene TRBJ1-5; D is perhaps TRBD1 (5 bases). CDR1 is MNHEY, CDR2 SMNVEV, per germline (reference sequence). This CDR3 is 14 amino acids long. Trimming stripped 5 bases from V and 3 bases from J, with 11 bases between.

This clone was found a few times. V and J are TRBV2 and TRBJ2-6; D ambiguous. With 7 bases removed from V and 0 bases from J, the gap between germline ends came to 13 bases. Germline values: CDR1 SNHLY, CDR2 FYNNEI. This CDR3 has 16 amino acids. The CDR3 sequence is CASTEAAFSGANVLTF. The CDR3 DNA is TGTGCCAGCACCGAGGCGGCGTTCTCTGGGGCCAACGTCCTGACTTTC.